Ten or more counts support the clone carrying this T cell receptor beta chain. In TCRdb, the RT-PCR reads were re-called with MiXCR into one record per CDR3 protein. The sample includes hundreds of thousands of distinct CDR3 sequences, 14% of them seen just once. This sequence was found in a female donor in good health, serving as a healthy control. What was sequenced was memory CD4+ T cells from blood.

The chain's CDR3 is CSARDSFYEQYF. The CDR3 DNA reads TGCAGCGCCCGGGACAGCTTCTACGAGCAGTACTTC. V gene TRBV29-1 combines with J gene TRBJ2-7; TRBD1 agrees at 7 bases. CDR3 size: 12 residues. Trimming removed 7 bases from V and 3 bases from J; junction bases left unmatched: 6. Germline V gene data show CDR1 as SQVTM and CDR2 as ANQGSEA.